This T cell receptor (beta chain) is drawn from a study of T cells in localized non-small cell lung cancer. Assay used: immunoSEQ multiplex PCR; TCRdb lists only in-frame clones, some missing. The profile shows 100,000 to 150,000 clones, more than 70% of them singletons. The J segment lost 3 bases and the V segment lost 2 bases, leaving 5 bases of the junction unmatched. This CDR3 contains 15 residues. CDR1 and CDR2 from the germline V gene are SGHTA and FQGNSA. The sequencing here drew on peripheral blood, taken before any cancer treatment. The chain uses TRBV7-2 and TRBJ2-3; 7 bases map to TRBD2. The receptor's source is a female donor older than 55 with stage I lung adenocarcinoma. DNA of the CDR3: TGTGCCAGCAGCTTACGCGGGAGAAGGACAGATACGCAGTATTTT. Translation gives CASSLRGRRTDTQYF.